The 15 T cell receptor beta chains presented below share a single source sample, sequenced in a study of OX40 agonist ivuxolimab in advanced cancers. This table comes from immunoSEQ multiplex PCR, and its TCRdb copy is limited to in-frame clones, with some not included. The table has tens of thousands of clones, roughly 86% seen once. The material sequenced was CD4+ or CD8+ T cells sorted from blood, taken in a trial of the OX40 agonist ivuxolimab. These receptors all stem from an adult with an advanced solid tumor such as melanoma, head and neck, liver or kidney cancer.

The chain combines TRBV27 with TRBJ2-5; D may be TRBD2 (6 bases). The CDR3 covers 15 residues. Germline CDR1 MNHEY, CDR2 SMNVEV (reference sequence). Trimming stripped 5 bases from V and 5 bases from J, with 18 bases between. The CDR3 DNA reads TGTGCCAGCAGTCCCTTTGCTCCTGGAGGGGAGACCCAGTACTTC. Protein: CASSPFAPGGETQYF.

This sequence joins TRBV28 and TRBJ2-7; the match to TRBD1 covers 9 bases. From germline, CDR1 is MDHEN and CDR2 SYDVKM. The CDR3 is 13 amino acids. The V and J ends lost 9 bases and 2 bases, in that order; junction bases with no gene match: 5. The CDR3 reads CASLGQGPYEQYF. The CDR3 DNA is TGTGCCAGTTTGGGACAGGGCCCCTACGAGCAGTACTTC.

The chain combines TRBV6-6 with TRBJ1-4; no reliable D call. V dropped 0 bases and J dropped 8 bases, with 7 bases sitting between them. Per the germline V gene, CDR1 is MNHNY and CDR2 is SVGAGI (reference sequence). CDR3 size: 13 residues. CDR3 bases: TGTGCCAGCAGTTACTCCCTTGGGGAAAAACTGTTTTTT. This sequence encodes CASSYSLGEKLFF.

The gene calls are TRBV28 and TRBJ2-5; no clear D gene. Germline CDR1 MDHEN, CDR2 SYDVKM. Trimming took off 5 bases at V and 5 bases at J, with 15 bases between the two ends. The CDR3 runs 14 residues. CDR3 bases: TGTGCCAGCAGTCCCGGGTCCCAAAGGGAGACCCAGTACTTC. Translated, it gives CASSPGSQRETQYF.

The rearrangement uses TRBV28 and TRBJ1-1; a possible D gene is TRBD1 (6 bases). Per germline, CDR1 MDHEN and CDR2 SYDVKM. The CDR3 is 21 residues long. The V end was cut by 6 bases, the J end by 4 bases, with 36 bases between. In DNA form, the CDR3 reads TGTGCCAGCAGAGTCCAACCCACAGGGAACCCCACCATCGAACTCGGCACTGAAGCTTTCTTT. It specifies CASRVQPTGNPTIELGTEAFF.

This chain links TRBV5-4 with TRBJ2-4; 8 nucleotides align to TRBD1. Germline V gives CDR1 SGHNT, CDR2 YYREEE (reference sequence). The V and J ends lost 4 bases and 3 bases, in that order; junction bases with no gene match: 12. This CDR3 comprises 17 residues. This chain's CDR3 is CASSAPGGGFGKNIQYF. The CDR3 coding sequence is TGTGCCAGCAGCGCGCCAGGGGGCGGTTTTGGCAAAAACATTCAGTACTTC.

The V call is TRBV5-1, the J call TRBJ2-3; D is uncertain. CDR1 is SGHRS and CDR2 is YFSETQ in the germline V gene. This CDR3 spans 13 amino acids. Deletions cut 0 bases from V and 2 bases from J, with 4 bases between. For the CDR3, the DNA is TGCGCCAGCAGCTTGGGGGACACAGATACGCAGTATTTT. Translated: CASSLGDTDTQYF.

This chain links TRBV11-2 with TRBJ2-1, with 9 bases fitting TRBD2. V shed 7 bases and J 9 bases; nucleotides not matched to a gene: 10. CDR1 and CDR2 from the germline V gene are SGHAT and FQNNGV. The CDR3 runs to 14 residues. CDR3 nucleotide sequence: TGTGCCAGCACCAAAGCGGGGGGCCAATCTGAGCAGTTCTTC. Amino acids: CASTKAGGQSEQFF.

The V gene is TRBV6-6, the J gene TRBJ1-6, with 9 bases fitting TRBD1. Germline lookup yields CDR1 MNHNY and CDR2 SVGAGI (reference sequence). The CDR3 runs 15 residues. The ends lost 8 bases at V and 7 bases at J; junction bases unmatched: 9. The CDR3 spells CASGLGGQGNSPLHF. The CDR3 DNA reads TGTGCCAGCGGACTAGGGGGACAGGGCAATTCACCCCTCCACTTT.

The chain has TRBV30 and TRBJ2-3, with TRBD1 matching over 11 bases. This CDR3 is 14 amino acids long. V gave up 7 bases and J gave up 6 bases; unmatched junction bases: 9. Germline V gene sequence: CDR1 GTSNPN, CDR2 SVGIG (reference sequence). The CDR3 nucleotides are TGTGCCTTTCTTCCCCGGACAGGGGGCGATACGCAGTATTTT. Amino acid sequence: CAFLPRTGGDTQYF.

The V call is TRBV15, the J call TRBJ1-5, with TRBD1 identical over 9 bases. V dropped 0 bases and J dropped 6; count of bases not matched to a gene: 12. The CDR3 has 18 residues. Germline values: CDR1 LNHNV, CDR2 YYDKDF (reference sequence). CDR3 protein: CATSRDRGPGQGFQPQHF. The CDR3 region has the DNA TGTGCCACCAGCAGAGATCGGGGACCGGGACAGGGATTTCAGCCCCAGCATTTT. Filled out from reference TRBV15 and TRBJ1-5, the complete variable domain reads DAMVIQNPRYQVTQFGKPVTLSCSQTLNHNVMYWYQQKSSQAPKLLFHYYDKDFNNEADTPDNFQSRRPNTSFCFLDIRSPGLGDTAMYLCATSRDRGPGQGFQPQHFGDGTRLSIL.

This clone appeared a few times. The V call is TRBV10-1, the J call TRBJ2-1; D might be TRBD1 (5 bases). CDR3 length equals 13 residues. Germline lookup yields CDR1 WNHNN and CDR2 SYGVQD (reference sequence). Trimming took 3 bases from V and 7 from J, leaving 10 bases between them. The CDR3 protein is CASSDRQRNEQFF. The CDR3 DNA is TGCGCCAGCAGTGACAGACAGAGGAATGAGCAGTTCTTC.

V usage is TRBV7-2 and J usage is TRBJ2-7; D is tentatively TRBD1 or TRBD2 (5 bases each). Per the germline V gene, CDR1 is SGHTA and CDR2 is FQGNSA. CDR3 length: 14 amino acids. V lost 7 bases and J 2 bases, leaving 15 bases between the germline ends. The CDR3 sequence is CASTLGVGPYEQYF. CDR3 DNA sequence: TGTGCCAGCACCTTGGGGGTGGGGCCCTACGAGCAGTACTTC. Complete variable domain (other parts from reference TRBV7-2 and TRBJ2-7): GAGVSQSPSNKVTEKGKDVELRCDPISGHTALYWYRQSLGQGLEFLIYFQGNSAPDKSGLPSDRFSAERTGGSVSTLTIQRTQQEDSAVYLCASTLGVGPYEQYFGPGTRLTVT.

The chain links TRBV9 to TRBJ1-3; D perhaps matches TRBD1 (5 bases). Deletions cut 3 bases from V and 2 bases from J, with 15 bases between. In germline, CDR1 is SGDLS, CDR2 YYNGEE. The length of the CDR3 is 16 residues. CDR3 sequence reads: CASSGPRDLAGNTIYF. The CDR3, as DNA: TGTGCCAGCAGCGGACCTCGGGACTTGGCTGGAAACACCATATATTTT.

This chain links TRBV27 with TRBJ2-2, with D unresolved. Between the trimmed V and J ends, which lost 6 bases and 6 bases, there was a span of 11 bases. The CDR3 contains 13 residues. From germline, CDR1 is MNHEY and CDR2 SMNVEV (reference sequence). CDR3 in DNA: TGTGCCAGCAGACCCACAACGGCCGGGGAGCTGTTTTTT. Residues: CASRPTTAGELFF.